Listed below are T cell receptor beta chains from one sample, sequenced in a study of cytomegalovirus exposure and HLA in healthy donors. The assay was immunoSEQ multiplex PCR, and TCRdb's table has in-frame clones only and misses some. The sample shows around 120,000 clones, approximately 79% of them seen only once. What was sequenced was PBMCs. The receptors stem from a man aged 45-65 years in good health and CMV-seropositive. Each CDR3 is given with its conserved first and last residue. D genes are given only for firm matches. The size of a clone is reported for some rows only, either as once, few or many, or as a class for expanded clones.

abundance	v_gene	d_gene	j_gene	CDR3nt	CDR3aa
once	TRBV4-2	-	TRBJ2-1	TGTGCCAGCAGCCAAGGGACAAGCACACACAATGAGCAGTTCTTC	CASSQGTSTHNEQFF
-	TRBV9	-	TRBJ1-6	TGTGCCAGCAGCGTCACTCCACAGGGTAGCTCCTATAATTCACCCCTCCACTTT	CASSVTPQGSSYNSPLHF
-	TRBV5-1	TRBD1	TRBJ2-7	TGCGCCAGCAGCAGGGGACAGGGGGCTTCCTACGAGCAGTACTTC	CASSRGQGASYEQYF
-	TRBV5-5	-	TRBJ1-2	TGTGCCAGCAGCCCGAGGGACAACAGAAACTATGGCTACACCTTC	CASSPRDNRNYGYTF
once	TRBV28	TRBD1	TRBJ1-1	TGTGCCAGCAGTACCCAAACAGGGGATCTCACTGAAGCTTTCTTT	CASSTQTGDLTEAFF
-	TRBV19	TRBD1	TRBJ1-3	TGTGCCAGTAGTTACAATACCGGGACAGCGGGAAACACCATATATTTT	CASSYNTGTAGNTIYF
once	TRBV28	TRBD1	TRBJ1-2	TGTGCCATGGAGACAGGGGGCGGCTACACCTTC	CAMETGGGYTF
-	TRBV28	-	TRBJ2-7	TGTGCCAGCAAATCCCTCCCGGGACACCAAACCTACGAGCAGTACTTC	CASKSLPGHQTYEQYF
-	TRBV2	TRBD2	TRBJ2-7	TGTGCCAGCACCTCGGGACTAGCAAGTGAGCAGTACTTC	CASTSGLASEQYF
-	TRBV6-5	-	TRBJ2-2	TGTGCCAGCAGTTACTCGAGTAACTTGCGGGCCGGGGAGCTGTTTTTT	CASSYSSNLRAGELFF
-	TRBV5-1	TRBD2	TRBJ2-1	TGCGCCGGCAGCTTGGACGGCGGGAGGACCTACAATGAGCAGTTCTTC	CAGSLDGGRTYNEQFF
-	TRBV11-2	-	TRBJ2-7	TGTGCCAGCAGTCGAATCCACAGGGAGGGCTACGAGCAGTACTTC	CASSRIHREGYEQYF
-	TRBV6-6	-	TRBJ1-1	TGTGCCAGCAGTCCCCAGGGAAGCACTGAAGCTTTCTTT	CASSPQGSTEAFF
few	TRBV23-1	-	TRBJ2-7	TGCGCCAGCAGTCGACCGCGGGAAGATACCTACGAGCAGTACTTC	CASSRPREDTYEQYF
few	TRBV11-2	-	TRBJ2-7	TGTGCCAGCAGCTTAGGGGTTCGAGGCTACGAGCAGTACTTC	CASSLGVRGYEQYF
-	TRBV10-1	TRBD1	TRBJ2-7	TGCGCCAGCAGTCCCCCGGGACAGGCCTACGAGCAGTACTTC	CASSPPGQAYEQYF
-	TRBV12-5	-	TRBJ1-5	TGTGCTAGTGGTTTGCCTCGTCAGCCCCAGCATTTT	CASGLPRQPQHF
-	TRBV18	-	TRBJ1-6	TGTGCCAGCTCACCACTGGACAGTAATTCACCCCTCCACTTT	CASSPLDSNSPLHF
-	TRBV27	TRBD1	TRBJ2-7	TGTGCCAGCAGTTTATATAGGGACAGCGCCTACGAGCAGTACTTC	CASSLYRDSAYEQYF
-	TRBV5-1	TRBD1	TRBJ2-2	TGCGCCAGCAGCTTGGGACAGGGGGACACCGGGGAGCTGTTTTTT	CASSLGQGDTGELFF
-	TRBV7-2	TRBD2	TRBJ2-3	TGTGCCAGCAGCTTAGTGGTAGCGGGGGGCACAGATACGCAGTATTTT	CASSLVVAGGTDTQYF
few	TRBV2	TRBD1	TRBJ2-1	TGTGCCAGCAGGGGGACAGGGCGGTCTGAGCAGTTCTTC	CASRGTGRSEQFF
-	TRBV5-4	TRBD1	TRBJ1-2	TGTGCCAGCAGCACAGGGGAGGTGCATTATGGCTACACCTTC	CASSTGEVHYGYTF
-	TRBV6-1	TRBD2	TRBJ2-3	TGTGCCAGCAGTGCTCTAGCGGGAGTGAGCACAGATACGCAGTATTTT	CASSALAGVSTDTQYF
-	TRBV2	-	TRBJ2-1	TGTGCCAGCAGACAGCAGGTGGGCAATGAGCAGTTCTTC	CASRQQVGNEQFF
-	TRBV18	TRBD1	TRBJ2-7	TGTGCCAGCTCACCACCGGGACAGGGCTACGGCGAGCAGTACTTC	CASSPPGQGYGEQYF
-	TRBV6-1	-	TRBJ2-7	TGTGCCAGCACAGGACTCAACTCCTACGAGCAGTACTTC	CASTGLNSYEQYF